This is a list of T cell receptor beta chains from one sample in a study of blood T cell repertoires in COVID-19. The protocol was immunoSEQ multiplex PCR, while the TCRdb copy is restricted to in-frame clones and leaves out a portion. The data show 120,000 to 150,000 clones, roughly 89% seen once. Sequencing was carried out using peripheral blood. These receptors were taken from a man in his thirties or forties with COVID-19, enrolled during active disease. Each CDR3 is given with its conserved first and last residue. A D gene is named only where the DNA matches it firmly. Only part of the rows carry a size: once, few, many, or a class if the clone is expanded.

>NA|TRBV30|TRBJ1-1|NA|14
TGTGCCTGGAGTGAGAGACACAGAGCCACGGAAGCTTTCTTT
CAWSERHRATEAFF
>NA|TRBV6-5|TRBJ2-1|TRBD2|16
TGTGCCAGCAGTTACCCGGCGGGAGGGCTTAGGAATGAGCAGTTCTTC
CASSYPAGGLRNEQFF
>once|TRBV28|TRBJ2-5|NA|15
TGTGCCAGCAGTTTATCGACGGTTCAGGGAGAGACCCAGTACTTC
CASSLSTVQGETQYF
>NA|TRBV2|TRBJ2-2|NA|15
TGTGCCAGCAGCTTCGACAGGCGGTGGACCGGGGAGCTGTTTTTT
CASSFDRRWTGELFF
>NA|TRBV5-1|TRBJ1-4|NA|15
TGCGCCAGCAGCTTGTTGGGCGGGCCCGGTGAAAAACTGTTTTTT
CASSLLGGPGEKLFF
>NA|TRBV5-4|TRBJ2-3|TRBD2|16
TGTGCCAGCAGCCTCCCGGGACTAGCGGGTAGAGATACGCAGTATTTT
CASSLPGLAGRDTQYF
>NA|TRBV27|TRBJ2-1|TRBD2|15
TGTGCCAGCAGTCCGGGACTAGCGGGACACAATGAGCAGTTCTTC
CASSPGLAGHNEQFF
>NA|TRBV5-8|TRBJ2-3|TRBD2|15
TGTGCCAGCAGCCCCGGACTAGCGGGGACAGATACGCAGTATTTT
CASSPGLAGTDTQYF
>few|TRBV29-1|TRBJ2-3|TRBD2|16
TGCAGCGTTGAAGATCGGACTAGCGGATTCACAGATACGCAGTATTTT
CSVEDRTSGFTDTQYF
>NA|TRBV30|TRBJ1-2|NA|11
TGTGCCTGGGCCGCAGGGTATGGCTACACCTTC
CAWAAGYGYTF
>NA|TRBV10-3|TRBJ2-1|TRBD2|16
TGTGCCATCAGTGAATCCCTAGCGGGAGTCTTCAATGAGCAGTTCTTC
CAISESLAGVFNEQFF
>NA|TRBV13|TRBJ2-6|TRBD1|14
TGTGCCAGCAGCCCCCGACAGGGATTCAACGTCCTGACTTTC
CASSPRQGFNVLTF
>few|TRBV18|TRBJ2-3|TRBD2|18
TGTGCCAGCTCACCACCCTTTCTAGCGGCCAAAGACGGGGATACGCAGTATTTT
CASSPPFLAAKDGDTQYF
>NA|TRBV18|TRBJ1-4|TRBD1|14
TGTGCCAGCTCACCCGGGACAGGGAATGAAAAACTGTTTTTT
CASSPGTGNEKLFF
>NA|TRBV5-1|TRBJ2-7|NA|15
TGCGCCAGCAGCTTGGATAGGGGCGACACCTACGAGCAGTACTTC
CASSLDRGDTYEQYF
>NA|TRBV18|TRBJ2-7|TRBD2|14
TGTGCCAGCTCACTAGCGGGAGAGTACTACGAGCAGTACTTC
CASSLAGEYYEQYF
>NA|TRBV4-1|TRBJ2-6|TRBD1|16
TGCGCCAGCCGGACTTTAACAGGGGCTGGGGCCAACGTCCTGACTTTC
CASRTLTGAGANVLTF
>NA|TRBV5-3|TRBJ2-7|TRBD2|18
TGTGCCAGAAGGGGACCCGTCGGAAAACGGGAGGCTCCCTACGAGCAGTACTTC
CARRGPVGKREAPYEQYF
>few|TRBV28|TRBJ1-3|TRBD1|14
TGTGCCAGCAGCCCCGGGACAGCCGGAAACACCATATATTTT
CASSPGTAGNTIYF
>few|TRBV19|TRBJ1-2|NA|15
TGTGCCAGTAGTATAGCCGGCAGGGGCCGGTATGGCTACACCTTC
CASSIAGRGRYGYTF
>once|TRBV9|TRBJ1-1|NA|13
TGTGCCAGCAGTGTCGGTCCGCTCACTGAAGCTTTCTTT
CASSVGPLTEAFF
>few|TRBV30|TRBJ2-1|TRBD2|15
TGTGCCTGGAGCGGGAGGCGGGACTCCTACAATGAGCAGTTCTTC
CAWSGRRDSYNEQFF
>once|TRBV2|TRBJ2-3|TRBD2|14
TGTGCCAGCAGTCAGCGGGATGGACCAGATACGCAGTATTTT
CASSQRDGPDTQYF
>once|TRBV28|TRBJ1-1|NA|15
TGTGCCAGCAGTTTCCCTCAGGGTATGAACACTGAAGCTTTCTTT
CASSFPQGMNTEAFF
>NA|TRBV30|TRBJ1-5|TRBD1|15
TGTGCCTGGAGTGGCCAGCAGGGGGTCGGGCAGCCCCAGCATTTT
CAWSGQQGVGQPQHF
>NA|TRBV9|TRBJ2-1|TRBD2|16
TGTGCCAGCAGCGTAGATGGAACTAGCGGGTTCAATGAGCAGTTCTTC
CASSVDGTSGFNEQFF
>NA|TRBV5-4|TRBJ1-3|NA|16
TGTGCCAGCAGCCCCGCCGGGGAGGTCTCTGGAAACACCATATATTTT
CASSPAGEVSGNTIYF
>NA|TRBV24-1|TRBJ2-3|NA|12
TGTGCCACCAGCTCCGGGACAGATACGCAGTATTTT
CATSSGTDTQYF
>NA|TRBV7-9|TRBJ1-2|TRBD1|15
TGTGCCAGCAGCTTCGACAGGGCCGCTAACTATGGCTACACCTTC
CASSFDRAANYGYTF
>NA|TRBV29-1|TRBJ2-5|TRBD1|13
TGCAGCGTTGTCGGGACAGGGGAGGAGACCCAGTACTTC
CSVVGTGEETQYF